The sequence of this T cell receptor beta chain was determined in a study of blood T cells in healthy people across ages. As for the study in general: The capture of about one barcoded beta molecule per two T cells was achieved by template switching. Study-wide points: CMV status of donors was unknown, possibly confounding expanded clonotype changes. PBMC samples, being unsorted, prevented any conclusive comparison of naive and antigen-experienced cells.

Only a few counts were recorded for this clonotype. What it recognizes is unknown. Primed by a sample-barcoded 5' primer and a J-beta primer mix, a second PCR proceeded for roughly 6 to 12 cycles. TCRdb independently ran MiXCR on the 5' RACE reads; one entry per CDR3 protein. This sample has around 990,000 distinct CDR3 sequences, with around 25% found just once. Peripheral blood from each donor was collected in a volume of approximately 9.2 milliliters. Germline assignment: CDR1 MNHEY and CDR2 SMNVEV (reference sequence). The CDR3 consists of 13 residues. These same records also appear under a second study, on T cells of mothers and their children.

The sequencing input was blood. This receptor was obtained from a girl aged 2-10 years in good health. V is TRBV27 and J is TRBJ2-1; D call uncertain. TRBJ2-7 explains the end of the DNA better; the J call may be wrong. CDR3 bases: TGTGCCAGCAGTTTTGGGAACTCTGACGAGCAGTACTTC. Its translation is CASSFGNSDEQYF.